The T cell receptor (beta chain) under discussion was sequenced for a study of shared clonotypes between healthy human individuals. Whole-study findings and limits: A handful of donors shared roughly 5% of their naive CD4 clonotypes.

Donors comprised only Caucasian adults living in Nashville, Tennessee. As concerns this clone: Its antigen remains unidentified.

The V gene's germline CDR1 is MGHRA and CDR2 YSYEKL. The CDR3 contains 16 residues. V shed 0 bases and J shed 1 base, with 9 bases lying between them. Sorted-subset replicate PCR reactions contained approximately 190 ng DNA, corresponding to some 30,000 T cell genomes. Assay used: immunoSEQ multiplex PCR; TCRdb lists only in-frame clones, some missing. The top ten hold 1.4% of the sample, which has about 1 million clones, around four fifths seen once. Sequences were obtained from memory CD4+ T cells sorted from blood. Subset: CD45RA-negative fraction. V usage is TRBV4-1 and J usage is TRBJ2-2; D might be TRBD1 or TRBD2, each matching 5 bases. This receptor was identified in a man aged 18 to 29 in good health. This CDR3 reads CASSQEGTLNTGELFF. DNA of the CDR3: TGCGCCAGCAGCCAAGAAGGGACCCTGAACACCGGGGAGCTGTTTTTT.